The 30 T cell receptor beta chains below were found in one sample sequenced in a study of cytomegalovirus exposure and HLA in healthy donors. PCR used 60 Vbeta primers and 13 Jbeta primers. The protocol was immunoSEQ multiplex PCR, while the TCRdb copy is restricted to in-frame clones and leaves out a portion. This sample's table reports 130,000 or so clones. The sequencing input was PBMCs. All receptors come from a young woman in good health and CMV-seronegative.

This chain joins TRBV5-1 and TRBJ1-2, with 10 bases matching TRBD1. Per the germline V gene, CDR1 is SGHRS and CDR2 is YFSETQ. With V trimmed by 4 bases and J by 3 bases, 6 bases remained unmatched. The CDR3 contains 15 residues. CDR3 bases: TGCGCCAGCAGCCCGACCGGGACAGGGGACTATGGCTACACCTTC. It encodes CASSPTGTGDYGYTF.

The rearrangement joins TRBV7-9 to TRBJ2-5, with D perhaps TRBD1 (5 bases). The DNA end favors TRBJ2-7, so the J call may be wrong. CDR3 length equals 15 residues. CDR1 SEHNR and CDR2 FQNEAQ come from the germline V gene (reference sequence). The CDR3 coding sequence is TGTGCCAGCAGCCAAGGGGCGGCAAGCTCCTACGAGCAGTACTTC. This sequence encodes CASSQGAASSYEQYF.

The chain recombines TRBV5-8 with TRBJ1-1, with 8 bases matching TRBD1. V lost 6 bases to trimming and J lost 5 bases; unmatched junction nucleotides: 6. Germline V gene sequence: CDR1 SGHTS, CDR2 YDEGEE. The CDR3 length is 13 residues. The CDR3 DNA reads as TGTGCCAGCATCCTCACAGGGGGTACTGAAGCTTTCTTT. Its translation: CASILTGGTEAFF.

V gene TRBV7-9 combines with J gene TRBJ2-7, with a tentative D call TRBD1 (6 bases). The germline CDR1 and CDR2 sequences are SEHNR and FQNEAQ (reference sequence). Trimming cost V 5 bases and J 0 bases, with 14 bases left between them. The CDR3 sequence is 15 residues long. CDR3 in amino acids: CASSAPQGTSYEQYF. Here the CDR3 DNA reads TGTGCCAGCAGCGCACCCCAGGGGACCTCCTACGAGCAGTACTTC.

The CDR3 protein is CASSFDRGYQPQHF. DNA of the CDR3: TGTGCCAGCAGTTTCGACAGGGGTTATCAGCCCCAGCATTTT. This chain links TRBV6-1 with TRBJ1-5; 8 nucleotides agree with TRBD1. J lost 5 bases, V lost 5 bases, and 5 bases had no gene match. Germline CDR1 reads MNHNS; CDR2 reads SASEGT. The CDR3 covers 14 residues.

In DNA, the CDR3 is TGTGCCAGCAAGACTTCTTTAAGCTACACCTTC. It yields the protein CASKTSLSYTF. The rearrangement links TRBV2 to TRBJ1-2; the D is unclear. CDR3 length: 11 amino acids. With 7 bases removed from V and 9 bases from J, the gap between germline ends came to 12 bases. The germline CDR1 and CDR2 sequences are SNHLY and FYNNEI.

V is TRBV7-2 and J is TRBJ2-5; 7 nucleotides align to TRBD2. This CDR3 spans 16 amino acids. Germline CDR1 and CDR2: SGHTA and FQGNSA. V shed 1 base and J 9 bases; nucleotides not matched to a gene: 14. The CDR3 DNA is TGTGCCAGCAGCTTAGGGGCTGTGACTTCCCGGGGGGCCCAGTACTTC. As protein: CASSLGAVTSRGAQYF.

The V and J genes are TRBV5-1 and TRBJ2-7; 12 bases are a match to TRBD2. V lost 4 bases to trimming and J lost 3 bases; unmatched junction nucleotides: 5. CDR1 and CDR2 (germline): SGHRS, YFSETQ. The CDR3 spans 15 residues. The CDR3 region has the DNA TGCGCCAGCAGCGTACTAGCGGGAGGCTTCTACGAGCAGTACGTC. It codes for CASSVLAGGFYEQYV.

This sequence joins TRBV4-2 and TRBJ1-5, with D tentatively TRBD1 (6 bases). The V gene lost 1 base and the J gene lost 8 bases, with 12 bases spanning the gap. CDR3 length: 14 residues. Germline CDR1 LGHNA, CDR2 YNFKEQ. CDR3 coding DNA: TGTGCCAGCAGCCAAGGGACAGCCGTCAAGCCCCAGCATTTT. This sequence encodes CASSQGTAVKPQHF.

The chain joins TRBV6-6 to TRBJ2-7; the match to TRBD2 covers 9 bases. The ends lost 5 bases at V and 3 bases at J; junction bases unmatched: 2. The germline gives CDR1 MNHNY, CDR2 SVGAGI (reference sequence). The CDR3 spans 13 residues. The CDR3 DNA sequence: TGTGCCAGCAGTACTAGCGGGTTCTACGAGCAGTACTTC. Translation gives CASSTSGFYEQYF.

This chain joins TRBV13 and TRBJ1-3, with D uncertain. Germline lookup yields CDR1 PRHDT and CDR2 FYEKMQ (reference sequence). The CDR3 spans 15 residues. V lost 6 bases and J lost 3, with 15 bases in between. The CDR3 region is CASSPSRVLGNTIYF. CDR3 bases: TGTGCCAGCAGTCCCTCGAGGGTACTTGGAAACACCATATATTTT.

V gene TRBV6-1 combines with J gene TRBJ2-3, with no clear D. The germline CDR1 and CDR2 sequences are MNHNS and SASEGT. Trimming left V 2 bases short and J 10 bases short, with 13 bases between. This CDR3 has 13 amino acids. CDR3 DNA sequence: TGTGCCAGCAGTGAAATCAGGTTTGATGCGCAGTATTTT. Translation gives CASSEIRFDAQYF.

J is TRBJ2-1 and V is TRBV9; no definite D call. The CDR3 has 17 residues. Trimming removed 0 bases at V and 2 bases at J, with 15 bases between. The germline V gene has CDR1 SGDLS and CDR2 YYNGEE. DNA of the CDR3: TGTGCCAGCAGCGTAGAAATCGTTGGCGGCGCCTACAATGAGCAGTTCTTC. Protein: CASSVEIVGGAYNEQFF.

The chain recombines TRBV30 with TRBJ1-1, with D possibly matching TRBD1 (5 bases). Trimming removed 0 bases from V and 6 bases from J, with 14 bases in between. The CDR3 has 14 residues. Germline values: CDR1 GTSNPN, CDR2 SVGIG (reference sequence). The CDR3 DNA sequence: TGTGCCTGGAGTGTACCGGGGGTTATCCCTGAAGCTTTCTTT. Encoded protein: CAWSVPGVIPEAFF.

The chain recombines TRBV11-1 with TRBJ2-6; D remains ambiguous. V was cut by 7 bases and J by 2 bases, with 6 bases left in between. Germline V gene sequence: CDR1 SGHAT, CDR2 FQDESV (reference sequence). This CDR3 region has 13 residues. CDR3 sequence: CASKETGANVLTF. In nucleotides, the CDR3 is TGTGCCAGCAAGGAGACTGGGGCCAACGTCCTGACTTTC.

The CDR3 is CASRPGGSYEQYF. CDR3 DNA sequence: TGCGCCAGCAGACCCGGCGGTTCCTACGAGCAGTACTTC. The chain joins TRBV5-1 to TRBJ2-7; unclear D gene. V was clipped by 5 bases and J by 1 base, with 10 bases between them. The CDR3 is made up of 13 amino acids. Germline-derived CDR1 and CDR2 are SGHRS and YFSETQ.

The chain is built from TRBV9 and TRBJ1-4; D is unclear. The length of the CDR3 is 14 residues. Trimming removed 4 bases from V and 7 bases from J, with 14 bases in between. Per the germline V gene, CDR1 is SGDLS and CDR2 is YYNGEE. CDR3 residues: CASSRNASPEKLFF. The CDR3 DNA is TGTGCCAGCAGCCGAAACGCCAGTCCTGAAAAACTGTTTTTT.

V gene TRBV18 combines with J gene TRBJ1-3; D possibly corresponds to TRBD1 (6 bases). Trimming shortened V by 3 bases and J by 0 bases, and 15 bases separated the two germline ends. The germline V gene has CDR1 KGHSH and CDR2 LQKENI. The CDR3 spans 17 residues. The CDR3, as DNA: TGTGCCAGCTCACCGAGGTCGGGGGGCTCCTCTGGAAACACCATATATTTT. This gives the protein CASSPRSGGSSGNTIYF.

The chain carries TRBV4-1 and TRBJ2-5; D gene ambiguous. The J call is in doubt because the DNA end fits TRBJ2-7 better. This CDR3 has 14 amino acids. Per germline, CDR1 MGHRA and CDR2 YSYEKL. The CDR3 region is CASRIVLSSYEQYF. In DNA, the CDR3 is TGCGCCAGCAGGATAGTCTTGAGCTCCTACGAGCAGTACTTC.

The chain couples TRBV29-1 to TRBJ1-1; maybe TRBD1 (6 bases). In germline, CDR1 is SQVTM, CDR2 ANQGSEA. The germline V and J ends were trimmed by 2 bases and 4 bases, with 14 bases remaining between them. CDR3 length: 14 amino acids. CDR3 nucleotide sequence: TGCAGCGTTGAAAAGGGCAGGGGCGGCACTGAAGCTTTCTTT. It yields the protein CSVEKGRGGTEAFF.

CDR3 DNA: TGTGCCAGCAGTGAATCGTCAGGCAGGGGCAATGGCTACACCTTC. The encoded protein is CASSESSGRGNGYTF. The chain has TRBV25-1 and TRBJ1-2, with a tentative D call TRBD1 (6 bases). The CDR3 is made up of 15 amino acids. Per germline, CDR1 MGHDK and CDR2 SYGVNS. V lost 1 base, J lost 6 bases, and 15 bases lay in between.

The V gene is TRBV18, the J gene TRBJ1-2; 7 nucleotides match TRBD1. CDR1 and CDR2 (germline): KGHSH, LQKENI. The CDR3 consists of 14 residues. V lost 3 bases and J lost 9; bases outside the gene matches: 10. CDR3 DNA: TGTGCCAGCTCACCTCCGGGACAGCAGTTCCGCTACACCTTC. Translating gives CASSPPGQQFRYTF.

This chain links TRBV5-1 with TRBJ1-1; possibly TRBD1 for D (5 bases). The V and J ends lost 4 bases and 1 base respectively, with 14 bases between them. CDR3 size: 15 residues. Germline CDR1 is SGHRS and CDR2 is YFSETQ. For the CDR3, the DNA is TGCGCCAGCAGCGCTGCGGGACGGTCGAACACTGAAGCTTTCTTT. Translation gives CASSAAGRSNTEAFF. Combining the CDR3 with reference TRBV5-1 and TRBJ1-1 gives the whole variable domain KAGVTQTPRYLIKTRGQQVTLSCSPISGHRSVSWYQQTPGQGLQFLFEYFSETQRNKGNFPGRFSGRQFSNSRSEMNVSTLELGDSALYLCASSAAGRSNTEAFFGQGTRLTVV.

The genes are TRBV11-3 and TRBJ1-1; D gene uncertain. The CDR3 extends over 14 amino acids. Trimming took off 2 bases at V and 5 bases at J, with 12 bases between the two ends. Germline V gives CDR1 SGHNT, CDR2 YENEEA. The CDR3: CASSLRFPRTEAFF. The CDR3 nucleotides read TGTGCCAGCAGCTTACGTTTTCCGAGGACTGAAGCTTTCTTT. The entire variable domain, with the rest obtained from reference TRBV11-3 and TRBJ1-1, is as follows: EAGVVQSPRYKIIEKKQPVAFWCNPISGHNTLYWYLQNLGQGPELLIRYENEEAVDDSQLPKDRFSAERLKGVDSTLKIQPAELGDSAVYLCASSLRFPRTEAFFGQGTRLTVV.

The V call is TRBV5-6, the J call TRBJ1-2, with 7 bases matching TRBD1. This CDR3 region has 15 residues. CDR1 and CDR2 (germline): SGHDT, YYEEEE. With V trimmed by 2 bases and J by 4 bases, 8 bases remained unmatched. This CDR3 reads CASSFEEGASYGYTF. The DNA of the CDR3 is TGTGCCAGCAGCTTCGAGGAGGGGGCCTCCTATGGCTACACCTTC. Combining the CDR3 with reference TRBV5-6 and TRBJ1-2 gives the whole variable domain DAGVTQSPTHLIKTRGQQVTLRCSPKSGHDTVSWYQQALGQGPQFIFQYYEEEERQRGNFPDRFSGHQFPNYSSELNVNALLLGDSALYLCASSFEEGASYGYTFGSGTRLTVV.

The rearrangement uses TRBV12-5 and TRBJ1-1; D is perhaps TRBD1 (5 bases). The germline V gene has CDR1 LGHNT and CDR2 FRNRAP. The CDR3 is 16 residues long. V was pared by 3 bases and J by 7 bases, with 21 bases between. For the CDR3, the DNA is TGTGCTAGTGGTTTTGACCCTGGGGCAGATAGTTATGAAGCTTTCTTT. Translating gives CASGFDPGADSYEAFF.

The CDR3 DNA is TGTGCCAGCAGTGGGGGGGGGACAGGGAATTCCTACGAGCAGTACGTC. It translates to CASSGGGTGNSYEQYV. The chain has TRBV25-1 and TRBJ2-7, with TRBD1 matching over 9 bases. Trimming took 4 bases from V and 1 from J; bases not matched to a gene: 8. This CDR3 region has 16 residues. CDR1 and CDR2 from the germline V gene are MGHDK and SYGVNS.

The rearrangement links TRBV9 to TRBJ2-6, with TRBD2 matching over 10 bases. Germline CDR1 is SGDLS and CDR2 is YYNGEE. V gave up 0 bases and J gave up 1 base; unmatched junction bases: 4. There are 18 residues in the CDR3. CDR3 coding DNA: TGTGCCAGCAGCGTAGCTCCTAGCGGGAGATCTGGGGCCAACGTCCTGACTTTC. It encodes CASSVAPSGRSGANVLTF.

The CDR3 sequence is CASRASGTGGYGYTF. The CDR3 nucleotides are TGTGCCAGCAGAGCCTCCGGGACAGGGGGCTATGGCTACACCTTC. This rearrangement joins TRBV6-1 to TRBJ1-2; 11 bases match TRBD1. J gave up 4 bases and V 6 bases, and 7 bases lay outside the gene matches. The germline V gene has CDR1 MNHNS and CDR2 SASEGT. The CDR3 contains 15 residues.

This chain uses TRBV28 with TRBJ1-1; D ambiguous. V was pared by 2 bases and J by 1 base, with 8 bases between. CDR3 size: 14 residues. Germline V gives CDR1 MDHEN, CDR2 SYDVKM. CDR3 DNA sequence: TGTGCCAGCAGTTTACCCACTTCGAACACTGAAGCTTTCTTT. As protein: CASSLPTSNTEAFF.